The rows below give T cell receptor beta chains drawn from one sample of a study of PD-L1 blockade in urothelial cancer. Clones were sequenced by immunoSEQ multiplex PCR, and TCRdb holds only the in-frame ones, with some missing. The sample consists of 90,000 or so clones, around 89% of them appearing once. Sample: PBMCs, taken around atezolizumab (anti-PD-L1) treatment. Receptors were obtained from a woman older than 75 with urothelial cancer. The CDR3 runs from the conserved cysteine through the conserved F or W. D genes are given only for firm matches. Clone size is shown for a subset of rows, as once, few, many or a class of expanded clone.

j_call v_call clone_size d_call cdr3_aa cdr3_nt
TRBJ2-7 TRBV5-4 once TRBD2 CASSFSGTSGSYEQYF TGTGCCAGCAGCTTTTCCGGGACTAGCGGTTCCTACGAGCAGTACTTC
TRBJ2-7 TRBV5-6 once NA CASSSAGEQYF TGTGCCAGCAGCTCTGCGGGCGAGCAGTACTTC
TRBJ1-1 TRBV19 NA TRBD1 CASSPGGATNTEAFF TGTGCCAGTAGTCCAGGGGGCGCTACGAACACTGAAGCTTTCTTT
TRBJ2-7 TRBV5-1 NA TRBD2 CASSLEGSGSPYEQYF TGCGCCAGCAGCTTGGAAGGTAGCGGGAGCCCCTACGAGCAGTACTTC
TRBJ2-1 TRBV5-1 NA NA CASSSRGRGHEQFF TGCGCCAGCAGCTCCCGGGGCAGGGGCCATGAGCAGTTCTTC
TRBJ1-2 TRBV19 NA TRBD1 CASLQAGTGGGYTF TGTGCCAGCCTTCAAGCCGGGACAGGGGGTGGCTACACCTTC
TRBJ2-7 TRBV19 NA TRBD1 CASSGQVEAYEQYF TGTGCCAGTAGTGGACAGGTCGAGGCCTACGAGCAGTACTTC
TRBJ2-3 TRBV5-1 NA TRBD1 CASSLAPRDSRYF TGCGCCAGCAGCTTGGCCCCCCGGGACAGTCGGTATTTT
TRBJ1-4 TRBV19 NA TRBD1 CASGSGTEYEKLFF TGTGCCAGTGGCTCCGGGACAGAGTATGAAAAACTGTTTTTT
TRBJ1-2 TRBV5-5 NA NA CASSRWADGDYGYTF TGTGCCAGCAGCCGGTGGGCGGACGGGGACTATGGCTACACCTTC
TRBJ1-1 TRBV19 NA TRBD1 CASSPWTGGDTEAFF TGTGCCAGTAGTCCCTGGACAGGGGGCGACACTGAAGCTTTCTTT
TRBJ2-2 TRBV27 NA NA CASSFRTGELFF TGTGCCAGCAGTTTTCGGACCGGGGAGCTGTTTTTT
TRBJ1-5 TRBV30 NA NA CAWRAGNQPQHF TGTGCCTGGAGGGCCGGCAATCAGCCCCAGCATTTT
TRBJ1-5 TRBV9 NA NA CASSVAGEWDQPQHF TGTGCCAGCAGCGTAGCGGGGGAATGGGATCAGCCCCAGCATTTT
TRBJ1-2 TRBV30 NA NA CAWSVLTVYGYTF TGTGCCTGGAGTGTACTAACGGTGTATGGCTACACCTTC
TRBJ1-3 TRBV5-6 many NA CASSSVPGNTIYF TGTGCCAGCAGCTCGGTCCCCGGAAACACCATATATTTT